Below are 14 T cell receptor beta chains sequenced from a single sample in a study of blood T cell repertoires in COVID-19. Sequenced by immunoSEQ multiplex PCR; TCRdb stores in-frame clones only, minus some. Among some 350,000 clones listed, about 90% were seen once. Sequenced input: peripheral blood. Receptor source: a man younger than 35 with active or convalescent COVID-19.

The V gene is TRBV19, the J gene TRBJ2-5; TRBD1 aligns across 7 bases. V was pared by 6 bases and J by 5 bases, with 9 bases of the junction left unmatched. This CDR3 region has 14 residues. Germline CDR1 reads LNHDA; CDR2 reads SQIVND (reference sequence). The CDR3 spells CASRDDRADETQYF. The CDR3 coding sequence is TGTGCCAGTAGGGACGACAGGGCGGACGAGACCCAGTACTTC.

This chain joins TRBV4-1 and TRBJ1-2; D not resolved. The CDR3 contains 14 residues. Trimming took 3 bases from V and 5 from J, leaving 13 bases between them. Germline lookup yields CDR1 MGHRA and CDR2 YSYEKL. CDR3 sequence: CASSHDGIGYGYTF. The CDR3 nucleotides are TGCGCCAGCAGCCATGACGGAATCGGGTATGGCTACACCTTC.

The CDR3 DNA sequence: TGTGCCAGCAGCCAAGATCCTTTGAGCGGGGGGAGGTCAGATACGCAGTATTTT. Protein sequence: CASSQDPLSGGRSDTQYF. This rearrangement joins TRBV4-2 to TRBJ2-3; 9 nucleotides align to TRBD2. V shed 0 bases, J shed 4 bases, and the junction held 11 bases outside the gene matches. The CDR3 sequence is 18 residues long. Germline values: CDR1 LGHNA, CDR2 YNFKEQ.

This clone was counted once. This sequence joins TRBV2 and TRBJ2-7; 9 bases are shared with TRBD1. The CDR3 is 15 amino acids. Per the germline V gene, CDR1 is SNHLY and CDR2 is FYNNEI. The junction had 10 bases not matched to a gene; V was cut back by 8 bases and J by 2 bases. The CDR3 coding sequence is TGTGCCAGCGGGAGAGACGGGACAGGGCCCTACGAGCAGTACTTC. Its protein product is CASGRDGTGPYEQYF.

The sample holds a few counts of this clone. The chain uses TRBV6-5 and TRBJ2-3, with 8 bases identical to TRBD2. There are 16 residues in the CDR3. Germline V gene sequence: CDR1 MNHEY, CDR2 SVGAGI. J was trimmed by 2 bases and V by 2 bases; bases with no gene match: 6. CDR3: CASSYSQLAVTDTQYF. For the CDR3, the DNA is TGTGCCAGCAGTTACAGCCAACTAGCGGTCACAGATACGCAGTATTTT.

The chain employs TRBV19 and TRBJ2-7; maybe TRBD2 (6 bases). Germline V gene lookup returns CDR1 LNHDA and CDR2 SQIVND (reference sequence). V was trimmed by 6 bases and J by 1 base, leaving 16 bases between them. The CDR3 runs 15 residues. The CDR3 DNA is TGTGCCAGTAGCCTGGGGACTCATGGTTCCTACGAGCAGTACTTC. Its protein product is CASSLGTHGSYEQYF.

V usage is TRBV5-5 and J usage is TRBJ2-3; 7 nucleotides agree with TRBD1. This CDR3 is built from 17 residues. The trim removed 0 bases at V and 0 bases at J, leaving 7 bases unmatched. The germline V gene has CDR1 SGHKS and CDR2 YYEKEE (reference sequence). The CDR3 reads CASSLAGQYSSTDTQYF. The CDR3 coding sequence is TGTGCCAGCAGCTTGGCGGGACAGTACTCTAGCACAGATACGCAGTATTTT. Variable domain in full (rest from reference TRBV5-5 and TRBJ2-3): DAGVTQSPTHLIKTRGQQVTLRCSPISGHKSVSWYQQVLGQGPQFIFQYYEKEERGRGNFPDRFSARQFPNYSSELNVNALLLGDSALYLCASSLAGQYSSTDTQYFGPGTRLTVL.

This clone was seen only once. The rearrangement links TRBV19 to TRBJ1-1, with D perhaps TRBD1 (5 bases). The CDR3 is 13 amino acids. V was shortened by 6 bases and J by 1 base, with 9 bases between the two germline ends. Germline V CDR1 and CDR2: LNHDA, SQIVND (reference sequence). The CDR3 protein is CASSLGPNTEAFF. The CDR3 region has the DNA TGTGCCAGTAGCTTGGGGCCGAACACTGAAGCTTTCTTT.

The chain combines TRBV28 with TRBJ2-7, with 8 positions matching TRBD1. The ends lost 6 bases at V and 0 bases at J; junction bases unmatched: 7. The germline gives CDR1 MDHEN, CDR2 SYDVKM. This CDR3 is built from 15 residues. Written as DNA, the CDR3 is TGTGCCAGCAGCCCAAGCACAGGGGGCTCCTACGAGCAGTACTTC. Translated: CASSPSTGGSYEQYF.

The V and J genes are TRBV28 and TRBJ1-5; unclear D gene. This CDR3 comprises 15 residues. Germline CDR1 and CDR2: MDHEN and SYDVKM. The ends were cut back, 3 bases at V and 0 bases at J, with 9 bases in the middle. The CDR3 loop reads CASSLRGFSNQPQHF. Here the CDR3 DNA reads TGTGCCAGCAGTTTGAGAGGGTTTAGCAATCAGCCCCAGCATTTT.

In its sample, this clone was seen once. The CDR3 DNA reads TGCAGCGTTTTTCAGGACACGAACATGAACACTGAAGCTTTCTTT. Protein product: CSVFQDTNMNTEAFF. The chain links TRBV29-1 to TRBJ1-1; D is possibly TRBD1 (5 bases). Trimming removed 5 bases at V and 0 bases at J, with 16 bases between. Per germline, CDR1 SQVTM and CDR2 ANQGSEA. The CDR3 length is 15 residues.

This rearrangement joins TRBV7-9 to TRBJ1-5, with 7 bases identical to TRBD1. After removal of 4 bases from V and 10 bases from J, the junction contained 4 bases not matched to a gene. Germline values: CDR1 SEHNR, CDR2 FQNEAQ (reference sequence). This CDR3 is built from 12 residues. The CDR3 here is CASSSDRAPQHF. The CDR3 DNA is TGTGCCAGCAGCTCTGACAGGGCACCCCAGCATTTT.

The sample holds a few counts of this clone. CDR3 bases: TGTGCCAGCAGTTTTTGGACAGGGGGAGACACTGAAGCTTTCTTT. Protein sequence: CASSFWTGGDTEAFF. The rearrangement uses TRBV28 and TRBJ1-1, with 10 bases fitting TRBD1. Germline-derived CDR1 and CDR2 are MDHEN and SYDVKM. This CDR3 is 15 amino acids long. V trimming: 3 bases; J trimming: 3 bases; junction bases outside the gene matches: 4. The variable domain in full, with the rest retrieved from reference TRBV28 and TRBJ1-1, is DVKVTQSSRYLVKRTGEKVFLECVQDMDHENMFWYRQDPGLGLRLIYFSYDVKMKEKGDIPEGYSVSREKKERFSLILESASTNQTSMYLCASSFWTGGDTEAFFGQGTRLTVV.

This chain links TRBV6-5 with TRBJ2-1, with 7 positions matching TRBD1. Germline V lookup: CDR1 MNHEY, CDR2 SVGAGI. The J segment lost 0 bases and the V segment lost 6 bases, leaving 5 bases of the junction unmatched. This CDR3 spans 15 amino acids. DNA for the CDR3: TGTGCCAGCAGCCGACAGGGTACCTCCTACAATGAGCAGTTCTTC. This codes for CASSRQGTSYNEQFF.